These 7 T cell receptor beta chains share one sample of origin, sequenced in a study of T cell responses to AZD1222 COVID-19 vaccine. TCRdb's table, derived via immunoSEQ multiplex PCR, lists solely in-frame clones and lacks some. Altogether 85,000 to 130,000 clones are present, 80% to 90% being singletons, with the ten largest covering over 3%. The sample in question was peripheral blood, obtained on day 0 of AZD1222 vaccination. The source is an adult in good health.

The rearrangement joins TRBV28 to TRBJ1-1, with 8 positions matching TRBD1. V was clipped by 2 bases and J by 1 base; unmatched bases: 0. Germline CDR1 reads MDHEN; CDR2 reads SYDVKM. CDR3 length: 14 residues. The CDR3 loop reads CASSLDRGNTEAFF. The CDR3 nucleotides are TGTGCCAGCAGTTTAGACAGGGGGAACACTGAAGCTTTCTTT.

V gene TRBV19 combines with J gene TRBJ2-1; the match to TRBD2 covers 10 bases. Germline V gives CDR1 LNHDA, CDR2 SQIVND (reference sequence). Germline trimming cut 7 bases from V and 7 bases from J; bases unmatched to any gene: 13. The CDR3 totals 16 residues. The CDR3 bases are TGTGCCAGTACTTTAGCGGGGGGCCTCGAAATAAATGAGCAGTTCTTC. It encodes CASTLAGGLEINEQFF.

This clone occurred once. The chain couples TRBV9 to TRBJ1-1; D remains ambiguous. V was pared by 0 bases and J by 2 bases, with 5 bases between. The germline V gene has CDR1 SGDLS and CDR2 YYNGEE. The CDR3 spans 13 residues. The CDR3 DNA follows: TGTGCCAGCAGCGTAGATATCAACACTGAAGCTTTCTTT. Amino acid sequence: CASSVDINTEAFF. The complete variable domain, with remaining parts taken from reference TRBV9 and TRBJ1-1, reads DSGVTQTPKHLITATGQRVTLRCSPRSGDLSVYWYQQSLDQGLQFLIQYYNGEERAKGNILERFSAQQFPDLHSELNLSSLELGDSALYFCASSVDINTEAFFGQGTRLTVV.

This clone showed up just a few times. The chain has TRBV6-4 and TRBJ2-7; no clear D. The CDR3 loop spans 17 amino acids. Looked up from germline, CDR1 is MRHNA and CDR2 is SNTAGT. Trimming removed 2 bases from V and 5 bases from J, with 22 bases in between. The CDR3 region has the DNA TGTGCCAGCAGTGACCCATGCGCGGTTAGGGAACAGCACGAGCAGTACTTC. It encodes CASSDPCAVREQHEQYF.

For the CDR3, the DNA is TGTGCCAGCTCTACAGGGATCGCAACTAATGAAAAACTGTTTTTT. Translating it yields CASSTGIATNEKLFF. The V and J genes are TRBV18 and TRBJ1-4; tentative D call: TRBD1 (6 bases). The germline CDR1 and CDR2 sequences are KGHSH and LQKENI. The CDR3 sequence is 15 residues long. Trimming cost V 6 bases and J 0 bases, with 11 bases left between them. Complete variable domain (other parts from reference TRBV18 and TRBJ1-4): NAGVMQNPRHLVRRRGQEARLRCSPMKGHSHVYWYRQLPEEGLKFMVYLQKENIIDESGMPKERFSAEFPKEGPSILRIQQVVRGDSAAYFCASSTGIATNEKLFFGSGTQLSVL.

This rearrangement joins TRBV5-6 to TRBJ2-5; D unclear. The CDR3 spans 16 residues. Germline CDR1 and CDR2: SGHDT and YYEEEE. The ends were cut back, 0 bases at V and 0 bases at J, with 12 bases in the middle. CDR3 residues: CASSLVAGVHQETQYF. CDR3 nucleotide sequence: TGTGCCAGCAGCTTGGTTGCCGGAGTCCACCAAGAGACCCAGTACTTC.

This clone showed up just once. The rearrangement links TRBV19 to TRBJ1-1, with a weak D call TRBD1 (5 bases). CDR3 size: 14 residues. Germline V gives CDR1 LNHDA, CDR2 SQIVND (reference sequence). Trimming removed 7 bases from V and 4 bases from J, with 16 bases in between. The CDR3 is CASTLSYGGTEAFF. CDR3 sequence (DNA): TGTGCCAGTACCCTTAGTTATGGGGGCACTGAAGCTTTCTTT.